This T cell receptor (beta chain) was retrieved from a study of blood T cell repertoires in COVID-19. Repertoires were generated with immunoSEQ multiplex PCR, while TCRdb's copy carries only in-frame clones and drops some. The sample lists under 350,000 clones; nearly 90% were seen once. The sequenced sample consisted of peripheral blood. This receptor was taken from a woman aged 30 to 39 with COVID-19, enrolled during active disease.

CDR3 amino acids: CASSLDRSPGEQYF. In DNA form, the CDR3 reads TGTGCCAGCAGCTTAGATCGGAGTCCCGGCGAGCAGTACTTC. This chain links TRBV11-2 with TRBJ2-7; D remains ambiguous. The CDR3 runs 14 residues. Germline values: CDR1 SGHAT, CDR2 FQNNGV. Trimming took 0 bases from V and 6 from J, leaving 12 bases between them.